This T cell receptor beta chain is from a study of CD8 T cells in Susac syndrome. An input of about 0.5 to 1 ug of RNA was subjected to reverse transcription using random hexamers. Using its own MiXCR run on the immunoSEQ multiplex PCR reads, TCRdb lists one record per CDR3 protein. The table includes about 210,000 distinct CDR3 sequences, approximately 95% detected once. Trimming removed 0 bases from V and 14 bases from J, with 13 bases in between. CDR3 length: 11 residues. Looked up from germline, CDR1 is GTSNPN and CDR2 is SVGIG (reference sequence). The chain couples TRBV30 to TRBJ1-2; D not resolved. Sequences were obtained from CD4+ T cells from PBMCs. The sequence came from a human donor with multiple sclerosis. Here the CDR3 DNA reads TGTGCCTGGAGTGTAATGGGAATGGAAACCTTC. It encodes CAWSVMGMETF. Filled out from reference TRBV30 and TRBJ1-2, the complete variable domain reads SQTIHQWPATLVQPVGSPLSLECTVEGTSNPNLYWYRQAAGRGLQLLFYSVGIGQISSEVPQNLSASRPQDRQFILSSKKLLLSDSGFYLCAWSVMGMETFGSGTRLTVV.